Below, 20 T cell receptor beta chains from the same sample are listed, as sequenced in a study of spatial heterogeneity in lung cancer. Findings of the study overall: Counts of expanded alpha and beta TCRs within tumors tracked the tumor nonsynonymous mutation count.

Their recognized antigens are unknown. Time point noted: sample taken at primary tumor resection. From the 5' RACE reads, TCRdb called clonotypes with MiXCR, one entry per CDR3 protein. Altogether approximately 3,000 distinct CDR3 sequences are present, approximately 13% being singletons, with the ten largest covering under 25%. The sequenced sample was lung tumor tissue, obtained at surgery. The receptors derive from a male donor with early-stage non-small cell lung cancer.

This clonotype counts as hyperexpanded. The J gene is TRBJ1-5, the V gene TRBV10-3; D might be TRBD1 (6 bases). V gave up 2 bases and J gave up 5 bases, with 16 bases separating them. Germline CDR1 ENHRY, CDR2 SYGVKD. The CDR3 sequence is 16 residues long. The CDR3: CAISERGLPGDQPQHF. CDR3 bases: TGTGCCATCAGTGAGCGGGGGCTGCCCGGAGATCAGCCCCAGCATTTT.

This clonotype is categorized as medium-sized. This sequence joins TRBV9 and TRBJ2-6, with TRBD1 matching 9 bases. In germline, CDR1 is SGDLS, CDR2 YYNGEE. Trimming removed 0 bases from V and 0 bases from J; junction bases left unmatched: 1. The CDR3 loop spans 17 amino acids. The CDR3 protein is CASSVGQGGSGANVLTF. CDR3 sequence (DNA): TGTGCCAGCAGCGTAGGACAGGGGGGCTCTGGGGCCAACGTCCTGACTTTC. The variable domain in full, completed from reference TRBV9 and TRBJ2-6, reads DSGVTQTPKHLITATGQRVTLRCSPRSGDLSVYWYQQSLDQGLQFLIQYYNGEERAKGNILERFSAQQFPDLHSELNLSSLELGDSALYFCASSVGQGGSGANVLTFGAGSRLTVL.

The chain recombines TRBV5-4 with TRBJ2-5; 7 bases align to TRBD2. The germline gives CDR1 SGHNT, CDR2 YYREEE (reference sequence). The CDR3 length is 15 residues. J was trimmed by 7 bases and V by 1 base; bases with no gene match: 10. The CDR3, as DNA: TGTGCCAGCAGCTTGCCCGGGACGGGCGGGGGGACCCAGTACTTC. The encoded protein is CASSLPGTGGGTQYF.

This clonotype ranks as medium-sized. V and J are TRBV29-1 and TRBJ1-5; 7 bases line up with TRBD1. This CDR3 region has 15 residues. Germline V gene data show CDR1 as SQVTM and CDR2 as ANQGSEA. Trimming removed 4 bases from V and 2 bases from J; junction bases left unmatched: 8. CDR3: CSVAVSGTGNQPQHF. The CDR3 DNA is TGCAGCGTTGCCGTATCCGGGACAGGCAATCAGCCCCAGCATTTT.

In its sample, this clonotype is medium-sized (0.01 to 0.1%). This chain uses TRBV5-1 with TRBJ1-1, with D possibly being TRBD1 (6 bases). Trimming stripped 0 bases from V and 4 bases from J, with 16 bases between. This CDR3 has 16 residues. CDR1 and CDR2 from the germline V gene are SGHRS and YFSETQ. The DNA of the CDR3 is TGCGCCAGCAGCTTGGCCATACAGGGTCGAAGCACTGAAGCTTTCTTT. This translates into CASSLAIQGRSTEAFF. Full variable domain (rest looked up from reference TRBV5-1 and TRBJ1-1): KAGVTQTPRYLIKTRGQQVTLSCSPISGHRSVSWYQQTPGQGLQFLFEYFSETQRNKGNFPGRFSGRQFSNSRSEMNVSTLELGDSALYLCASSLAIQGRSTEAFFGQGTRLTVV.

This clonotype is termed medium-sized (0.01 to 0.1%). This chain connects TRBV9 to TRBJ2-3, with 7 positions matching TRBD2. The CDR3 is made up of 16 amino acids. The germline V gene has CDR1 SGDLS and CDR2 YYNGEE. The V segment lost 1 base and the J segment 0 bases; nucleotides outside the gene matches: 5. Written as DNA, the CDR3 is TGTGCCAGCAGCGTAAGTGGCGGGGGAAGCACAGATACGCAGTATTTT. Amino acids: CASSVSGGGSTDTQYF.

This clonotype has a count of ten or more. V and J are TRBV2 and TRBJ2-3; D is perhaps TRBD1 (5 bases). The CDR3 has 15 amino acids. V lost 10 bases and J lost 0, with 17 bases in between. Per germline, CDR1 SNHLY and CDR2 FYNNEI. In DNA, the CDR3 is TGTGCCAAGGAACAGGACATCTCTAGCACAGATACGCAGTATTTT. Residues: CAKEQDISSTDTQYF.

The chain recombines TRBV5-1 with TRBJ1-5; perhaps TRBD1 as D (6 bases). The CDR3 length is 14 residues. Germline V lookup: CDR1 SGHRS, CDR2 YFSETQ. Trimming stripped 4 bases from V and 7 bases from J, with 15 bases between. DNA for the CDR3: TGCGCCAGCAGCCAACAGGGAGGGGAACAGCCCCAGCATTTT. It is translated as CASSQQGGEQPQHF.

In its sample, this clonotype is medium-sized. The V call is TRBV6-6, the J call TRBJ2-2, with D hard to call. This CDR3 has 14 amino acids. The V gene lost 5 bases and the J gene lost 1 base, with 8 bases spanning the gap. Germline V gene sequence: CDR1 MNHNY, CDR2 SVGAGI (reference sequence). The CDR3 DNA reads as TGTGCCAGCAGTCCGGACGGGAACACCGGGGAGCTGTTTTTT. Residues: CASSPDGNTGELFF.

The chain uses TRBV7-2 and TRBJ2-1; no definite D call. This CDR3 has 14 amino acids. The V and J ends lost 7 bases and 4 bases respectively, with 14 bases between them. The germline V gene encodes CDR1 SGHTA and CDR2 FQGNSA. CDR3 coding DNA: TGTGCCAGCACCGTCGCTATGGGGTACAATGAGCAGTTCTTC. This encodes CASTVAMGYNEQFF.

Worth noting for this clonotype: Possible read error: a much larger clone is one base away. The CDR3 nucleotides read TGTGCCAGCAGCTTAATAAGGGATTCATCCCTCCACTTT. The encoded protein is CASSLIRDSSLHF. The chain links TRBV7-9 to TRBJ1-6, with unresolved D. The CDR3 sequence is 13 residues long. Germline lookup yields CDR1 SEHNR and CDR2 FQNEAQ (reference sequence).

This clonotype was observed at least ten times. The rearrangement uses TRBV6-5 and TRBJ1-4, with 7 bases lining up with TRBD1. The junction had 12 bases not matched to a gene; V was cut back by 3 bases and J by 5 bases. The CDR3 contains 17 residues. From germline, CDR1 is MNHEY and CDR2 SVGAGI. In nucleotides, the CDR3 is TGTGCCAGCAGTTATCTCCCCGCGACAGGGAGGAATGAAAAACTGTTTTTT. It translates to CASSYLPATGRNEKLFF.

This clonotype has ten or more counts. The rearrangement links TRBV12-3 or TRBV12-4 to TRBJ2-1; maybe TRBD2 (7 bases). There are 15 residues in the CDR3. Trimming cost V 4 bases and J 8 bases, with 18 bases left between them. The CDR3: CASSSGPTGGHEQFF. The CDR3 region has the DNA TGTGCCAGCAGTTCCGGACCGACGGGGGGCCATGAGCAGTTCTTC.

Within the sample, this clonotype is medium-sized. V gene TRBV6-2 or TRBV6-3 combines with J gene TRBJ1-1; TRBD1 matches 8 bases. CDR1 and CDR2 (germline): MNHEY, SVGEGT. This CDR3 comprises 16 residues. Trimming at V came to 2 bases and at J to 4 bases, leaving 9 bases not matched to a gene. CDR3 loop: CASSYVAGGWGTEAFF. The DNA for the CDR3 is TGTGCCAGCAGTTACGTGGCAGGGGGCTGGGGCACTGAAGCTTTCTTT.

In this sample, this clonotype is medium-sized. This sequence joins TRBV5-1 and TRBJ1-5; D not certain. CDR1 SGHRS and CDR2 YFSETQ come from the germline V gene. The CDR3 has 15 amino acids. V lost 0 bases and J 0 bases, leaving 7 bases between the germline ends. CDR3 amino acids: CASSLGENSNQPQHF. CDR3 DNA sequence: TGCGCCAGCAGCTTGGGAGAAAATAGCAATCAGCCCCAGCATTTT.

By share, this clonotype ranks as medium-sized. The CDR3 coding sequence is TGTGCCAGTAGTATAATCGACAGTGTAAGAGGCTACACCTTC. It encodes CASSIIDSVRGYTF. J is TRBJ1-2 and V is TRBV19; a weak D match, TRBD1 (5 bases). V lost 2 bases, J lost 8 bases, and 15 bases lay in between. This CDR3 is 14 amino acids long. CDR1 and CDR2 (germline): LNHDA, SQIVND (reference sequence).

By share, this clonotype ranks as large. This chain links TRBV6-5 with TRBJ2-1, with a possible D match to TRBD2 (7 bases). Trimming pared 8 bases from V and 4 bases from J, leaving 18 bases between. CDR3 length: 15 amino acids. Germline CDR1 MNHEY, CDR2 SVGAGI. CDR3 loop: CASCGGTPWYNEQFF. In DNA, the CDR3 is TGTGCCAGCTGCGGGGGCACCCCCTGGTACAATGAGCAGTTCTTC.

CDR3 in DNA: TGTGCCAGCAGGCCCCTGGGGTGGAATCAGCCCCAGCATTTT. The encoded protein is CASRPLGWNQPQHF. This chain links TRBV6-2 or TRBV6-3 with TRBJ1-5; D ambiguous. The CDR3 has 14 residues. Deletions cut 6 bases from V and 4 bases from J, with 13 bases between. Germline V gene sequence: CDR1 MNHEY, CDR2 SVGEGT.

Relative to its sample, this clonotype is medium-sized (0.01 to 0.1%). This chain connects TRBV6-2 or TRBV6-3 to TRBJ2-7; 9 positions match TRBD1. Trimming cost V 6 bases and J 4 bases; bases outside gene matches: 7. Germline V lookup: CDR1 MNHEY, CDR2 SVGEGT. The CDR3 covers 14 residues. The CDR3 reads CASSPQGAKYEQYF. The CDR3 nucleotides are TGTGCCAGCAGCCCACAGGGGGCAAAGTACGAGCAGTACTTC.

In its sample, this clonotype ranks as medium-sized. The chain joins TRBV19 to TRBJ1-2; D is uncertain. V was shortened by 4 bases and J by 4 bases, with 10 bases between the two germline ends. CDR1 and CDR2 from the germline V gene are LNHDA and SQIVND (reference sequence). CDR3 length equals 13 residues. The CDR3 nucleotides are TGTGCCAGTAGTAAAGACGGATCCTATGGCTACACCTTC. Amino acids: CASSKDGSYGYTF.